Here is one T cell receptor beta chain with its context. What it binds is not known. The ends were cut back, 0 bases at V and 1 base at J, with 6 bases in the middle. CDR1 is SGHRS, CDR2 YFSETQ, per germline. CDR3 size: 14 residues. The source of the sample is a study of OX40 agonist ivuxolimab in advanced cancers. Across the study: All patients had ivuxolimab intravenously every 2 weeks at 0.01 to 10 mg/kg. Two cutaneous melanoma patients and one hepatocellular carcinoma patient, three in all, had partial responses.

Only in-frame clones appear in the TCRdb table, and some are missing; sequencing was by immunoSEQ multiplex PCR. The table has tens of thousands of clones, about 85% seen once; the top ten hold around 3.5%. Broader study findings: Fewer expanded clones were found on average in CD4+ than in CD8+ T cells. Clones of CD4+ and CD8+ blood T cells grew by week 6 at doses of 0.1 to 3.0 mg/kg.

The source of this sequence is an adult with an advanced solid tumor such as melanoma, head and neck, liver or kidney cancer. The chain carries TRBV5-1 and TRBJ2-3, with unresolved D. The starting material was CD4+ or CD8+ T cells sorted from blood, obtained in a trial of the OX40 agonist ivuxolimab. CDR3 in DNA: TGCGCCAGCAGCTTGGCTAGTCGCACAGATACGCAGTATTTT. Protein: CASSLASRTDTQYF.